This record looks at one T cell receptor (beta chain) sequence and its context. What it recognizes is unknown. These data originate in a study of cytomegalovirus exposure and HLA in healthy donors. Study-wide background: Approximately 81% of 398 genotyped donors fell in the Caucasian-associated ancestry cluster. Notes on the study in general: Reportedly, a later analysis found an Asian-associated ancestry cluster had fewer N-insertions than the approximately 700-donor mean. Immune exposure data for these donors was limited to CMV serostatus. Of the V segments, some could not be distinguished, including TRBV6-2 and TRBV6-3, and were excluded.

CDR1 is SGDLS, CDR2 YYNGEE, per germline. With 3 bases removed from V and 3 bases from J, the gap between germline ends came to 18 bases. The CDR3 runs to 16 residues. The PCR employed 60 Vbeta primers together with 13 Jbeta primers. The protocol was immunoSEQ multiplex PCR, while the TCRdb copy is restricted to in-frame clones and leaves out a portion. The sample holds approximately 50,000 clones. Sequencing was performed on PBMCs. The TCR was taken from a female donor in good health and CMV-seronegative. V and J are TRBV9 and TRBJ1-1, with D possibly being TRBD1 (6 bases). The CDR3 DNA follows: TGTGCCAGCAGCGCCTCCAGGGAGAAGGGGGACACTGAAGCTTTCTTT. This translates into CASSASREKGDTEAFF.